One sample yielded the 2 T cell receptor beta chains listed below, sequenced in a study of radiation and T cells in renal cell carcinoma. Sequencing used immunoSEQ multiplex PCR; TCRdb keeps in-frame clones, though not all of them. The data hold about 120,000 clones, with roughly four fifths observed a single time. This sample's time point: blood 2 weeks post-SBRT. Stated treatment: 15 Gy SBRT to primary tumor, nephrectomy 4 weeks later. Sequencing was performed on blood, taken from a patient whose treatment included radiotherapy and nephrectomy. These receptors all come from a man aged 45-60 years with renal cell carcinoma.

The chain joins TRBV6-5 to TRBJ1-4; D is perhaps TRBD1 (5 bases). The CDR3 totals 14 residues. Trimming pared 4 bases from V and 5 bases from J, leaving 11 bases between. Germline lookup yields CDR1 MNHEY and CDR2 SVGAGI. The CDR3 is CASSSSYRNEKLFF. The CDR3 DNA is TGTGCCAGCAGTTCCAGCTACAGGAATGAAAAACTGTTTTTT.

CDR3 amino acids: CASSLSAWGGPYEQYF. CDR3 sequence (DNA): TGTGCCAGCAGTTTATCGGCGTGGGGGGGGCCCTACGAGCAGTACTTC. V is TRBV27 and J is TRBJ2-7, with a tentative D call TRBD2 (7 bases). CDR3 length equals 16 residues. The V gene lost 0 bases and the J gene lost 2 bases, with 14 bases spanning the gap. Germline assignment: CDR1 MNHEY and CDR2 SMNVEV (reference sequence).